A selection of T cell receptor beta chains follows, all from one sample in a study of OX40 agonist ivuxolimab in advanced cancers. Only in-frame clones appear in the TCRdb table, and some are missing; sequencing was by immunoSEQ multiplex PCR. The data contain 11,000 to 15,000 clones, around 79% of them singletons. The starting material was CD4+ or CD8+ T cells sorted from blood, obtained in a trial of the OX40 agonist ivuxolimab. These receptors were collected from an adult with an advanced solid tumor such as melanoma, head and neck, liver or kidney cancer. The CDR3 runs from the conserved cysteine through the conserved F or W. The order of the fields is V gene, clone size, J gene, D gene, CDR3 length, CDR3 protein, CDR3 DNA. The D gene is left open where the match is weak. Clone size is shown for a subset of rows, as once, few, many or a class of expanded clone.

v_gene: TRBV10-2
abundance: large
j_gene: TRBJ2-5
d_gene: TRBD2
len: 15
CDR3aa: CAKRGSGGGKETQYF
CDR3nt: TGCGCCAAACGGGGGAGCGGGGGGGGGAAAGAGACCCAGTACTTC

v_gene: TRBV1
abundance: -
j_gene: TRBJ2-7
d_gene: -
len: 12
CDR3aa: CTSSRTSYEQYF
CDR3nt: TGCACCAGCAGCCGCACCTCCTACGAGCAGTACTTC

v_gene: TRBV5-6
abundance: -
j_gene: TRBJ2-7
d_gene: -
len: 14
CDR3aa: CASSLAVGFYEQYF
CDR3nt: TGTGCCAGCAGCTTGGCGGTAGGATTCTACGAGCAGTACTTC

v_gene: TRBV18
abundance: -
j_gene: TRBJ2-5
d_gene: -
len: 17
CDR3aa: CASSPREDPEGQETQYF
CDR3nt: TGTGCCAGCTCACCAAGGGAAGACCCCGAGGGCCAAGAGACCCAGTACTTC

v_gene: TRBV5-4
abundance: -
j_gene: TRBJ2-2
d_gene: -
len: 15
CDR3aa: CASRDFHLNTGELFF
CDR3nt: TGTGCCAGCAGGGACTTCCACCTTAACACCGGGGAGCTGTTTTTT

v_gene: TRBV11-3
abundance: -
j_gene: TRBJ2-1
d_gene: -
len: 14
CDR3aa: CASSPPGLHNEQFF
CDR3nt: TGTGCCAGCAGCCCCCCCGGACTACACAATGAGCAGTTCTTC

v_gene: TRBV5-5
abundance: -
j_gene: TRBJ2-1
d_gene: -
len: 12
CDR3aa: CASSFPGNEQFF
CDR3nt: TGTGCCAGCAGCTTCCCGGGCAATGAGCAGTTCTTC

v_gene: TRBV7-8
abundance: -
j_gene: TRBJ1-4
d_gene: TRBD1
len: 15
CDR3aa: CASSPRQGPSEKLFF
CDR3nt: TGTGCCAGCAGCCCCCGACAGGGTCCAAGCGAAAAACTGTTTTTT

v_gene: TRBV5-6
abundance: -
j_gene: TRBJ1-2
d_gene: TRBD1
len: 17
CDR3aa: CASSSRVRTGGQDGYTF
CDR3nt: TGTGCCAGCAGCTCCCGGGTTCGAACAGGGGGCCAGGATGGCTACACCTTC

v_gene: TRBV19
abundance: -
j_gene: TRBJ2-1
d_gene: -
len: 10
CDR3aa: CATRGNEQFF
CDR3nt: TGTGCCACCAGAGGCAATGAGCAGTTCTTC

v_gene: TRBV19
abundance: -
j_gene: TRBJ2-3
d_gene: TRBD2
len: 15
CDR3aa: CASRHSGGSSDTQYF
CDR3nt: TGTGCCAGTAGGCATAGCGGGGGAAGCTCAGATACGCAGTATTTT

v_gene: TRBV10-1
abundance: -
j_gene: TRBJ1-2
d_gene: -
len: 15
CDR3aa: CASSPEAGTPYGYTF
CDR3nt: TGCGCCAGCAGCCCCGAGGCCGGGACACCTTATGGCTACACCTTC

v_gene: TRBV28
abundance: -
j_gene: TRBJ1-1
d_gene: TRBD1
len: 19
CDR3aa: CASSSLIQGAARENTEAFF
CDR3nt: TGTGCCAGCAGTTCCTTAATACAGGGGGCGGCCCGTGAGAACACTGAAGCTTTCTTT

v_gene: TRBV4-1
abundance: -
j_gene: TRBJ1-2
d_gene: -
len: 13
CDR3aa: CASSYDGGGGYTF
CDR3nt: TGCGCCAGCAGCTACGACGGGGGTGGGGGCTACACCTTC

v_gene: TRBV15
abundance: -
j_gene: TRBJ2-3
d_gene: -
len: 16
CDR3aa: CATSRDRAGGTDTQYF
CDR3nt: TGTGCCACCAGCAGAGATAGGGCAGGGGGCACAGATACGCAGTATTTT

v_gene: TRBV2
abundance: -
j_gene: TRBJ2-7
d_gene: -
len: 13
CDR3aa: CASSGEEPYEQYF
CDR3nt: TGTGCCAGCAGTGGGGAGGAGCCCTACGAGCAGTACTTC

v_gene: TRBV5-6
abundance: -
j_gene: TRBJ2-3
d_gene: -
len: 18
CDR3aa: CASSLSTWRAGSTDTQYF
CDR3nt: TGTGCCAGCAGCCTCTCAACCTGGCGGGCAGGGAGCACAGATACGCAGTATTTT

v_gene: TRBV19
abundance: few
j_gene: TRBJ2-2
d_gene: TRBD1
len: 17
CDR3aa: CASSKDRGFSNTGELFF
CDR3nt: TGTGCCAGTAGTAAGGACAGGGGGTTCTCCAACACCGGGGAGCTGTTTTTT

v_gene: TRBV14
abundance: -
j_gene: TRBJ1-1
d_gene: -
len: 12
CDR3aa: CASSPIGAEAFF
CDR3nt: TGTGCCAGCAGCCCTATAGGGGCTGAAGCTTTCTTT

v_gene: TRBV19
abundance: -
j_gene: TRBJ1-1
d_gene: -
len: 13
CDR3aa: CASSWVTGTEAFF
CDR3nt: TGTGCCAGTAGTTGGGTAACAGGAACTGAAGCTTTCTTT

v_gene: TRBV28
abundance: -
j_gene: TRBJ2-7
d_gene: TRBD1
len: 15
CDR3aa: CASTPRQGIGYEQYF
CDR3nt: TGTGCCAGCACCCCGCGACAGGGTATTGGATACGAGCAGTACTTC

v_gene: TRBV28
abundance: -
j_gene: TRBJ1-2
d_gene: TRBD1
len: 16
CDR3aa: CASSLTGQGAGYGYTF
CDR3nt: TGTGCCAGCAGTTTAACGGGACAGGGGGCAGGCTATGGCTACACCTTC

v_gene: TRBV7-9
abundance: -
j_gene: TRBJ1-4
d_gene: -
len: 15
CDR3aa: CASSLERATNEKLFF
CDR3nt: TGTGCCAGCAGCTTAGAGAGGGCAACTAATGAAAAACTGTTTTTT

v_gene: TRBV13
abundance: -
j_gene: TRBJ1-1
d_gene: -
len: 14
CDR3aa: CASSFLGAGTEAFF
CDR3nt: TGTGCCAGCAGCTTTTTGGGGGCAGGCACTGAAGCTTTCTTT

v_gene: TRBV5-4
abundance: -
j_gene: TRBJ1-1
d_gene: -
len: 13
CDR3aa: CASSLSRNTEAFF
CDR3nt: TGTGCCAGCAGCTTGAGCAGGAACACTGAAGCTTTCTTT

v_gene: TRBV2
abundance: medium-sized
j_gene: TRBJ1-4
d_gene: -
len: 17
CDR3aa: CASSLLGTDYFGEKLFF
CDR3nt: TGTGCCAGCAGTCTCCTAGGGACCGACTACTTCGGTGAAAAACTGTTTTTT

v_gene: TRBV15
abundance: few
j_gene: TRBJ2-2
d_gene: -
len: 16
CDR3aa: CATSRGRGVAPGELFF
CDR3nt: TGTGCCACCAGCAGAGGGAGAGGGGTAGCGCCCGGGGAGCTGTTTTTT

v_gene: TRBV1
abundance: -
j_gene: TRBJ2-5
d_gene: -
len: 17
CDR3aa: CTSSQGTIGSQGETQYF
CDR3nt: TGCACCAGCAGCCAGGGCACTATCGGATCTCAGGGGGAGACCCAGTACTTC

v_gene: TRBV25-1
abundance: -
j_gene: TRBJ1-6
d_gene: -
len: 13
CDR3aa: CASSEWGSLPLHF
CDR3nt: TGTGCCAGCAGTGAATGGGGGAGTTTACCCCTCCACTTT

v_gene: TRBV4-1
abundance: -
j_gene: TRBJ2-7
d_gene: -
len: 14
CDR3aa: CASSRDRDYYEQYF
CDR3nt: TGCGCCAGCAGCCGCGACCGTGATTACTACGAGCAGTACTTC

v_gene: TRBV9
abundance: -
j_gene: TRBJ2-5
d_gene: TRBD2
len: 17
CDR3aa: CASSEGTSGGYQETQYF
CDR3nt: TGTGCCAGCAGCGAGGGGACTAGCGGGGGGTACCAAGAGACCCAGTACTTC

v_gene: TRBV4-1
abundance: once
j_gene: TRBJ1-2
d_gene: -
len: 15
CDR3aa: CASSQVGGGAIGYTF
CDR3nt: TGCGCCAGCAGCCAAGTTGGCGGGGGGGCTATTGGCTACACCTTC

v_gene: TRBV27
abundance: -
j_gene: TRBJ1-5
d_gene: -
len: 14
CDR3aa: CASTRALGDQPQHF
CDR3nt: TGTGCCAGCACCCGGGCTCTGGGGGATCAGCCCCAGCATTTT

v_gene: TRBV7-9
abundance: -
j_gene: TRBJ2-1
d_gene: -
len: 14
CDR3aa: CASSSRDSYNEQFF
CDR3nt: TGTGCCAGCAGCTCGCGGGACAGCTACAATGAGCAGTTCTTC

v_gene: TRBV7-9
abundance: -
j_gene: TRBJ2-1
d_gene: -
len: 14
CDR3aa: CASSLALAWNEQFF
CDR3nt: TGTGCCAGCAGCTTAGCGCTAGCGTGGAATGAGCAGTTCTTC

v_gene: TRBV30
abundance: -
j_gene: TRBJ2-1
d_gene: TRBD2
len: 12
CDR3aa: CAWGSGTNEQFF
CDR3nt: TGTGCCTGGGGGAGCGGGACTAATGAGCAGTTCTTC

v_gene: TRBV5-6
abundance: -
j_gene: TRBJ2-7
d_gene: TRBD1
len: 14
CDR3aa: CASSFGQGVFEQYF
CDR3nt: TGTGCCAGCAGCTTTGGACAGGGAGTATTCGAGCAGTACTTC

v_gene: TRBV28
abundance: few
j_gene: TRBJ1-1
d_gene: -
len: 15
CDR3aa: CASSLRAGLNTEAFF
CDR3nt: TGTGCCAGCAGTTTAAGGGCAGGCTTGAACACTGAAGCTTTCTTT

v_gene: TRBV9
abundance: once
j_gene: TRBJ1-1
d_gene: -
len: 12
CDR3aa: CASAYVDTEAFF
CDR3nt: TGTGCCAGCGCTTATGTCGACACTGAAGCTTTCTTT

v_gene: TRBV21-1
abundance: few
j_gene: TRBJ1-4
d_gene: -
len: 15
CDR3aa: CASSKGDREREKLFF
CDR3nt: TGTGCCAGCAGCAAAGGTGACAGGGAAAGGGAAAAACTGTTTTTT

v_gene: TRBV6-9
abundance: -
j_gene: TRBJ1-1
d_gene: -
len: 11
CDR3aa: CASSPHTEAFF
CDR3nt: TGTGCCAGCAGTCCTCACACTGAAGCTTTCTTT

v_gene: TRBV2
abundance: -
j_gene: TRBJ2-1
d_gene: TRBD1
len: 13
CDR3aa: CASTDRGQGEQFF
CDR3nt: TGTGCCAGCACGGACAGGGGGCAAGGTGAGCAGTTCTTC

v_gene: TRBV11-2
abundance: -
j_gene: TRBJ2-1
d_gene: TRBD2
len: 18
CDR3aa: CASSSPGLAGSSYNEQFF
CDR3nt: TGTGCCAGCAGCTCCCCGGGACTAGCGGGATCCTCCTACAATGAGCAGTTCTTC

v_gene: TRBV7-3
abundance: -
j_gene: TRBJ2-1
d_gene: TRBD1
len: 15
CDR3aa: CASSSPDRAYNEQFF
CDR3nt: TGTGCCAGCAGCTCCCCGGACAGGGCCTACAATGAGCAGTTCTTC

v_gene: TRBV7-2
abundance: -
j_gene: TRBJ2-1
d_gene: -
len: 13
CDR3aa: CASSLATINEQFF
CDR3nt: TGTGCCAGCAGCTTGGCGACTATTAATGAGCAGTTCTTC

v_gene: TRBV18
abundance: -
j_gene: TRBJ1-1
d_gene: -
len: 15
CDR3aa: CASSRDGVLNTEAFF
CDR3nt: TGTGCCAGCTCTCGGGACGGAGTCTTGAACACTGAAGCTTTCTTT

v_gene: TRBV2
abundance: -
j_gene: TRBJ2-2
d_gene: -
len: 15
CDR3aa: CASRRTLSGTGELFF
CDR3nt: TGTGCCAGCAGGCGGACCCTAAGTGGTACCGGGGAGCTGTTTTTT

v_gene: TRBV30
abundance: -
j_gene: TRBJ2-1
d_gene: TRBD2
len: 14
CDR3aa: CAWTSGSPYNEQFF
CDR3nt: TGTGCCTGGACTAGCGGGAGCCCCTACAATGAGCAGTTCTTC

v_gene: TRBV5-1
abundance: -
j_gene: TRBJ2-5
d_gene: -
len: 15
CDR3aa: CASSMWGSGQETQYF
CDR3nt: TGCGCCAGCAGCATGTGGGGTTCGGGGCAAGAGACCCAGTACTTC

v_gene: TRBV7-2
abundance: -
j_gene: TRBJ1-2
d_gene: -
len: 18
CDR3aa: CASSSPLNPKRQHYGYTF
CDR3nt: TGTGCCAGCAGCTCCCCACTCAACCCTAAAAGACAGCATTATGGCTACACCTTC

v_gene: TRBV6-5
abundance: -
j_gene: TRBJ1-1
d_gene: -
len: 13
CDR3aa: CASSSIMNTEAFF
CDR3nt: TGTGCCAGCAGCTCAATCATGAACACTGAAGCTTTCTTT

v_gene: TRBV9
abundance: -
j_gene: TRBJ2-2
d_gene: TRBD1
len: 19
CDR3aa: CASSVATDRDREWTGELFF
CDR3nt: TGTGCCAGCAGCGTAGCTACAGACAGGGACCGCGAATGGACCGGGGAGCTGTTTTTT

v_gene: TRBV6-5
abundance: -
j_gene: TRBJ1-1
d_gene: TRBD1
len: 13
CDR3aa: CASASGGARKAFF
CDR3nt: TGTGCCAGCGCCTCAGGGGGCGCAAGGAAAGCTTTCTTT

v_gene: TRBV6-5
abundance: once
j_gene: TRBJ1-6
d_gene: TRBD1
len: 15
CDR3aa: CASMAPTGGDSPLHF
CDR3nt: TGTGCCAGCATGGCACCTACAGGGGGCGATTCACCCCTCCACTTT

v_gene: TRBV27
abundance: -
j_gene: TRBJ1-1
d_gene: -
len: 13
CDR3aa: CASSSYRNTEAFF
CDR3nt: TGTGCCAGCAGCTCGTACAGGAACACTGAAGCTTTCTTT

v_gene: TRBV7-2
abundance: -
j_gene: TRBJ2-7
d_gene: -
len: 14
CDR3aa: CASSFRAANNEQYF
CDR3nt: TGTGCCAGCAGTTTTCGGGCCGCTAATAACGAGCAGTACTTC

v_gene: TRBV6-6
abundance: -
j_gene: TRBJ2-6
d_gene: -
len: 13
CDR3aa: CASSPVGANVLTF
CDR3nt: TGTGCCAGCAGCCCTGTTGGGGCCAACGTCCTGACTTTC